The clone carrying this T cell receptor (beta chain) was counted a few times. TCRdb re-called the 5' RACE reads through MiXCR, storing one row per CDR3 protein. The data hold tens of thousands of distinct CDR3 sequences, with approximately 12% observed a single time. Indicated time point: sample taken at primary tumor resection. The sample is drawn from a study of spatial heterogeneity in lung cancer. V dropped 8 bases and J dropped 2 bases, with 9 bases sitting between them. The CDR3 runs 13 residues. Per the germline V gene, CDR1 is MDHEN and CDR2 is SYDVKM. The chain has TRBV28 and TRBJ2-2, with D unresolved. The source was PBMCs, collected at surgery. The source is a male donor with early-stage non-small cell lung cancer. CDR3 residues: CASGDANTGELFF. As DNA, the CDR3 is TGTGCCAGCGGGGATGCCAACACCGGGGAGCTGTTTTTT.